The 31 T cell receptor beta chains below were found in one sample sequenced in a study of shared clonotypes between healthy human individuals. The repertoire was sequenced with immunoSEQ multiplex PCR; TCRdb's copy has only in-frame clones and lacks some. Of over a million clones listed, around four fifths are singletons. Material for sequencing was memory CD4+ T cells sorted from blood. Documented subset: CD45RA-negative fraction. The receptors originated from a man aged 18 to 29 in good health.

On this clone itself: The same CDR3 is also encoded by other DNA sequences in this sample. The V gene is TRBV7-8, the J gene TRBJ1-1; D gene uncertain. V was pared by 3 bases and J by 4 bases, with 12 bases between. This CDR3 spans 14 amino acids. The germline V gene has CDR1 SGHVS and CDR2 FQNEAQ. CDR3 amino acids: CASSLTPWGTEAFF. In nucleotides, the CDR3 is TGTGCCAGCAGCTTGACACCGTGGGGCACTGAAGCTTTCTTT.

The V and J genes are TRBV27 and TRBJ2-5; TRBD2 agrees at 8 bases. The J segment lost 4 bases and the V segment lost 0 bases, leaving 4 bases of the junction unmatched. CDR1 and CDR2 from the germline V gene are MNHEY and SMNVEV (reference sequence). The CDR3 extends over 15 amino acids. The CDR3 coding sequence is TGTGCCAGCAGTTTATCTCAAGCGGGGGTAGAGACCCAGTACTTC. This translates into CASSLSQAGVETQYF.

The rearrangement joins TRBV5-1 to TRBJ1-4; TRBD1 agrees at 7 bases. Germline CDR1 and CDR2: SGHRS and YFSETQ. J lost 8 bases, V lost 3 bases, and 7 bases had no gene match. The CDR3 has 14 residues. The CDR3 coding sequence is TGCGCCAGCAGCTCTGACAGGGACGGGGAAAAACTGTTTTTT. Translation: CASSSDRDGEKLFF.

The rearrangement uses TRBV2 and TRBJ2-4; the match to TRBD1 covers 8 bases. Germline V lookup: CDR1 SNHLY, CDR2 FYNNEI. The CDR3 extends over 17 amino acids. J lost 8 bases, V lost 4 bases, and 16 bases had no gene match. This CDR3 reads CASSVGRQGKVGDIQYF. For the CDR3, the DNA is TGTGCCAGCAGTGTAGGCAGACAGGGGAAGGTGGGGGACATTCAGTACTTC.

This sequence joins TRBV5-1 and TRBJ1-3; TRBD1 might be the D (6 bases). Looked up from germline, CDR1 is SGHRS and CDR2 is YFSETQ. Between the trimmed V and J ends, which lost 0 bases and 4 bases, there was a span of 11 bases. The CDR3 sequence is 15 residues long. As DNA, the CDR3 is TGCGCCAGCAGCTTGGTAGGGGGGAGCGGAAACACCATATATTTT. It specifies CASSLVGGSGNTIYF. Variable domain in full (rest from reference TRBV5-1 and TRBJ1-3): KAGVTQTPRYLIKTRGQQVTLSCSPISGHRSVSWYQQTPGQGLQFLFEYFSETQRNKGNFPGRFSGRQFSNSRSEMNVSTLELGDSALYLCASSLVGGSGNTIYFGEGSWLTVV.

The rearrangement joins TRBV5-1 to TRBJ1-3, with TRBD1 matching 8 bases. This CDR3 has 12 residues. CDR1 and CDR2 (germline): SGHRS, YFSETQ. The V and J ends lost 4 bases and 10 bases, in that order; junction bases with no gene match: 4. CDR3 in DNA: TGCGCCAGCAGCCCCGGACAGGGAACCATATATTTT. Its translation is CASSPGQGTIYF.

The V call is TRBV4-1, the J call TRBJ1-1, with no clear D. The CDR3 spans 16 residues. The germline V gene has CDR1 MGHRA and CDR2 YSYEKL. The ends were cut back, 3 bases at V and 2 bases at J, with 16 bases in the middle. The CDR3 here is CASSHTSPGINTEAFF. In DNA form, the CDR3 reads TGCGCCAGCAGCCATACCTCGCCGGGAATAAACACTGAAGCTTTCTTT.

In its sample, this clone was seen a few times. The CDR3 DNA follows: TGTGCCACCAGAGCGGGACAGGGACACTACGAGCAGTACTTC. Translated: CATRAGQGHYEQYF. The chain carries TRBV15 and TRBJ2-7; 9 bases align to TRBD1. The CDR3 extends over 14 amino acids. CDR1 is LNHNV, CDR2 YYDKDF, per germline (reference sequence). V was pared by 6 bases and J by 3 bases, with 6 bases of the junction left unmatched.

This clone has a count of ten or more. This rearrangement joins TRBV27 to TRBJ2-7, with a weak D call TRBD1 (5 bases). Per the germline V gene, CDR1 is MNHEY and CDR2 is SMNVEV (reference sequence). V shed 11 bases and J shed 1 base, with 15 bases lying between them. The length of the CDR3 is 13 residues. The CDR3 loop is CAWQGVGSYEQYF. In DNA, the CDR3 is TGTGCCTGGCAGGGCGTTGGATCCTACGAGCAGTACTTC.

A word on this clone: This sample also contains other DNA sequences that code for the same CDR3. CDR3 coding DNA: TGCGCCAGCAAGGACAGGGCGAATCAGCCCCAGCATTTT. Translating it yields CASKDRANQPQHF. The chain couples TRBV10-2 to TRBJ1-5, with 8 bases identical to TRBD1. Germline CDR1 WSHSY, CDR2 SAAADI. The length of the CDR3 is 13 residues. Trimming took 7 bases from V and 4 from J; bases not matched to a gene: 3.

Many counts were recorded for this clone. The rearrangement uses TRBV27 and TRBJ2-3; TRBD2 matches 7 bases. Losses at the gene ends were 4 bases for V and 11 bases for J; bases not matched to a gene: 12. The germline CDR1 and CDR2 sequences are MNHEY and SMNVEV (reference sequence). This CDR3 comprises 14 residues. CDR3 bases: TGTGCCAGCAGTTCGAACGCCCCTGGGGGGGGGCAGTATTTT. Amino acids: CASSSNAPGGGQYF.

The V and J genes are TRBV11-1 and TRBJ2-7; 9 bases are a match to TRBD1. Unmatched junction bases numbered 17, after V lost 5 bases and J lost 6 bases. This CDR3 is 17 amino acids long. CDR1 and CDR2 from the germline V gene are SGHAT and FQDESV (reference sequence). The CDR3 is CASSPRRPGTGLGEQYF. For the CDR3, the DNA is TGTGCCAGCAGCCCCCGAAGACCCGGGACAGGGTTGGGCGAGCAGTACTTC.

The CDR3: CASSPGTSGMYEQYF. The CDR3 bases are TGTGCCAGCTCACCAGGGACTAGCGGAATGTACGAGCAGTACTTC. The rearrangement uses TRBV18 and TRBJ2-7; 11 bases are shared with TRBD2. Germline V gene data show CDR1 as KGHSH and CDR2 as LQKENI. V dropped 2 bases and J dropped 4; count of bases not matched to a gene: 4. CDR3 length: 15 amino acids.

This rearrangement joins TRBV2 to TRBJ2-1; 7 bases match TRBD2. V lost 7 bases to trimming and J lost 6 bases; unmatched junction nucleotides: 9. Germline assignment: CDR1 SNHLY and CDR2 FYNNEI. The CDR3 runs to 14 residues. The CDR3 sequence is CASMQASGSNEQFF. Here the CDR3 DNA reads TGTGCCAGCATGCAGGCTAGCGGAAGCAATGAGCAGTTCTTC.

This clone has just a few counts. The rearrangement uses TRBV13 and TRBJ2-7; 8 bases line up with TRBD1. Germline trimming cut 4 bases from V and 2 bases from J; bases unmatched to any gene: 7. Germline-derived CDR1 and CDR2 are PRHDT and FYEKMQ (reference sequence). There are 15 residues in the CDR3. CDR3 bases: TGTGCCAGCAGCTATAAGGGACAGGCACCCTACGAGCAGTACTTC. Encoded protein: CASSYKGQAPYEQYF.

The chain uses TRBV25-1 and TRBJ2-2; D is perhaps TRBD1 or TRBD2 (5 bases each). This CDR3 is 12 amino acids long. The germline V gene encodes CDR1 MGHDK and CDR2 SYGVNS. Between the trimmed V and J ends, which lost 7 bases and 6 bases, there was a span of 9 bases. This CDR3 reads CASTRGAGELFF. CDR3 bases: TGTGCCAGCACCCGAGGGGCCGGGGAGCTGTTTTTT.

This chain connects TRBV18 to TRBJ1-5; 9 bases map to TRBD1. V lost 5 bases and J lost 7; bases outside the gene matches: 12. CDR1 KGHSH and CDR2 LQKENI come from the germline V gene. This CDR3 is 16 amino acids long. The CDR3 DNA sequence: TGTGCCAGCTCAGCCACCGGGACAGGGAACACCCAGCCCCAGCATTTT. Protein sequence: CASSATGTGNTQPQHF.

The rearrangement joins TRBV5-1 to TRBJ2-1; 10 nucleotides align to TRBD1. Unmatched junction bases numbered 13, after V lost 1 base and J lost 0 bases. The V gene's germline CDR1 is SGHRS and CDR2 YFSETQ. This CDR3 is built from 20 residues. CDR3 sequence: CASSLLGQGSARSSYNEQFF. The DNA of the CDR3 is TGCGCCAGCAGCTTGCTGGGACAGGGGTCTGCCCGAAGCTCCTACAATGAGCAGTTCTTC.

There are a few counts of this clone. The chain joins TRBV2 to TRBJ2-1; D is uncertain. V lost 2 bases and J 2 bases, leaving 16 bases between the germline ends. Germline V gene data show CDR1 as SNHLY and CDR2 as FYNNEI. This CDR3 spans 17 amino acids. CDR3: CASSETSFSTPYNEQFF. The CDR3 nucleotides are TGTGCCAGCAGTGAAACCAGCTTCAGCACCCCCTACAATGAGCAGTTCTTC.

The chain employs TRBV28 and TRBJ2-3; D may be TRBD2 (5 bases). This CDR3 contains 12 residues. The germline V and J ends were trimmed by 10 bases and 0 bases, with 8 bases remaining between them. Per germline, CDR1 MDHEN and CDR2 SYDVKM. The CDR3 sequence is CAIGESTDTQYF. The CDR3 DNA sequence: TGTGCCATTGGGGAGAGCACAGATACGCAGTATTTT.

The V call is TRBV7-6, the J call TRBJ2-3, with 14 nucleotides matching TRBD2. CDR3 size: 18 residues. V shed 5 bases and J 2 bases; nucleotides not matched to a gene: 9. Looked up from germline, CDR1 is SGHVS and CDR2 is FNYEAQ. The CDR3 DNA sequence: TGTGCCAGCAGCCAGTGGACTAGCGGGAGGATCGTCACAGATACGCAGTATTTT. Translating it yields CASSQWTSGRIVTDTQYF.

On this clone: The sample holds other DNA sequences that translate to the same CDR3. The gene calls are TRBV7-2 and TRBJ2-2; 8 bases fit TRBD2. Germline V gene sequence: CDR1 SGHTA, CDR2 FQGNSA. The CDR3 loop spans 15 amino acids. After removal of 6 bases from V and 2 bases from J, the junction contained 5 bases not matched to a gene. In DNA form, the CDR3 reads TGTGCCAGCAGTTTCACTAGCGGAAACACCGGGGAGCTGTTTTTT. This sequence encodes CASSFTSGNTGELFF.

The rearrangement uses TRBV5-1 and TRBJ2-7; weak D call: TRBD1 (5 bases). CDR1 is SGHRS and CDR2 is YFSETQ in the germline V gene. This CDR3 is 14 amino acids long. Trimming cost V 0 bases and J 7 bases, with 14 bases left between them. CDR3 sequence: CASSLEDGPGEQYF. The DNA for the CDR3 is TGCGCCAGCAGCTTGGAGGACGGCCCAGGGGAGCAGTACTTC.

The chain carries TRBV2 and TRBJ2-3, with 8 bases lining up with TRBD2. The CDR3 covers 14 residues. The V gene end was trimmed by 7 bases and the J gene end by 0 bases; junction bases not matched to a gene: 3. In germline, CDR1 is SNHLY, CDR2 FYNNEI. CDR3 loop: CASKLAESTDTQYF. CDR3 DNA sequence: TGTGCCAGCAAACTAGCGGAGAGCACAGATACGCAGTATTTT.

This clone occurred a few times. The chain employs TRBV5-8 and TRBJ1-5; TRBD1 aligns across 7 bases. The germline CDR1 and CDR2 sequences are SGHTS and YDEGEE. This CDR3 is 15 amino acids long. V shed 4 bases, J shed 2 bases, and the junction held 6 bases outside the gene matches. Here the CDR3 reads CASSPNTGGNQPQHF. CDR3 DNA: TGTGCCAGCAGCCCTAATACAGGGGGCAATCAGCCCCAGCATTTT. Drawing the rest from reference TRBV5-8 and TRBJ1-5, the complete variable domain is EAGVTQSPTHLIKTRGQQATLRCSPISGHTSVYWYQQALGLGLQFLLWYDEGEERNRGNFPPRFSGRQFPNYSSELNVNALELEDSALYLCASSPNTGGNQPQHFGDGTRLSIL.

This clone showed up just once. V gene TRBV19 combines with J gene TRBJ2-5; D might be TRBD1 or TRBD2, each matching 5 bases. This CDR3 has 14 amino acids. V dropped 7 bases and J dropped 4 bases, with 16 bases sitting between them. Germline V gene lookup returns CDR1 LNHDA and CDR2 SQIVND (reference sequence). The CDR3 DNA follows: TGTGCCAGTACCCCCCCCGGGGCTCGAGAGACCCAGTACTTC. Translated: CASTPPGARETQYF.

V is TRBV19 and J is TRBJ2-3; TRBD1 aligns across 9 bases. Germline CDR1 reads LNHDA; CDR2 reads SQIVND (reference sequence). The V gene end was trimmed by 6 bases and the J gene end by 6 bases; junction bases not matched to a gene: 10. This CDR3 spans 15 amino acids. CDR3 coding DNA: TGTGCCAGTAGGAACACCGGGACAGGGACCGATACGCAGTATTTT. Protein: CASRNTGTGTDTQYF. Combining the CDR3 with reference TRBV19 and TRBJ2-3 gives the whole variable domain DGGITQSPKYLFRKEGQNVTLSCEQNLNHDAMYWYRQDPGQGLRLIYYSQIVNDFQKGDIAEGYSVSREKKESFPLTVTSAQKNPTAFYLCASRNTGTGTDTQYFGPGTRLTVL.

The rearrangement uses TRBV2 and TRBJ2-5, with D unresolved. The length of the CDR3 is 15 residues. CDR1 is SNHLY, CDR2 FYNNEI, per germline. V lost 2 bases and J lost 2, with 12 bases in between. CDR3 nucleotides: TGTGCCAGCAGTGAACAGCCAGGACGGCAAGAGACCCAGTACTTC. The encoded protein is CASSEQPGRQETQYF.

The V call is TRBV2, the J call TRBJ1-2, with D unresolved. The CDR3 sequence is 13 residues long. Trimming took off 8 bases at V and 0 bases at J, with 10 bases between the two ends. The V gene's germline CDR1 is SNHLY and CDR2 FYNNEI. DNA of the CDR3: TGTGCCAGCCGTCGCGATGCTAACTATGGCTACACCTTC. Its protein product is CASRRDANYGYTF.

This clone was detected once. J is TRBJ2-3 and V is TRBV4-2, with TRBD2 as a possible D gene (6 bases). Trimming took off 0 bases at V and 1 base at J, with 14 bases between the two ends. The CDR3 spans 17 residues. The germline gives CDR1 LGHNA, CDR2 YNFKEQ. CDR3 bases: TGTGCCAGCAGCCAAGATTCAGCTAGCGCTGGCACAGATACGCAGTATTTT. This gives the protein CASSQDSASAGTDTQYF.

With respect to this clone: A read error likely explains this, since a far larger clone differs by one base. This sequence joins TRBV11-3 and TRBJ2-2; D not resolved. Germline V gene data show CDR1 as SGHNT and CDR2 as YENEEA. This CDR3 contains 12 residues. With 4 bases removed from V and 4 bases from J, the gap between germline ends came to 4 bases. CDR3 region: CASSSVTGELFF. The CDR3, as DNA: TGTGCCAGCAGCTCCGTCACCGGGGAGCTGTTTTTT.